These 18 T cell receptor beta chains were all obtained from the same sample, sequenced in a study of cytotoxic CD8 clonotypes in ibrutinib-treated CLL. Assay used: immunoSEQ multiplex PCR; TCRdb lists only in-frame clones, some missing. The sample comprises around 250,000 clones, roughly 74% of which are singletons, and 15% rests with the top ten. The source material was PBMCs, sampled after 24 months of ibrutinib treatment. The receptors come from a human donor with chronic lymphocytic leukemia.

This chain connects TRBV11-2 to TRBJ2-7; tentative D call: TRBD2 (5 bases). The CDR3 is made up of 14 amino acids. CDR1 and CDR2 (germline): SGHAT, FQNNGV. V lost 1 base, J lost 2 bases, and 9 bases lay in between. CDR3 sequence reads: CASSLGFGAYEQYF. CDR3 DNA: TGTGCCAGCAGCTTAGGTTTCGGGGCCTACGAGCAGTACTTC.

This chain links TRBV7-3 with TRBJ1-2; D is unresolved. The germline V gene encodes CDR1 SGHTA and CDR2 FQGTGA. The CDR3 extends over 13 amino acids. V was shortened by 5 bases and J by 8 bases, with 15 bases between the two germline ends. The CDR3 reads CASSPELGRGYTF. The CDR3 nucleotides are TGTGCCAGCAGCCCCGAACTGGGTCGGGGCTACACCTTC.

The CDR3 nucleotides read TGCGCCAGCAGCCAAGGGTCGAGAAGCGACTCCTACGAGCAGTACTTC. It translates to CASSQGSRSDSYEQYF. J is TRBJ2-7 and V is TRBV4-3; D call uncertain. The CDR3 is 16 amino acids. Germline lookup yields CDR1 LGHNA and CDR2 YSLEER. V gave up 1 base and J gave up 0 bases, with 13 bases separating them.

This clone was found a few times. V usage is TRBV6-5 and J usage is TRBJ2-7, with a tentative D call TRBD2 (6 bases). Trimming cost V 9 bases and J 2 bases, with 11 bases left between them. The germline CDR1 and CDR2 sequences are MNHEY and SVGAGI. The CDR3 spans 12 residues. CDR3 in amino acids: CASLAGPYEQYF. DNA for the CDR3: TGTGCCAGTTTGGCGGGGCCCTACGAGCAGTACTTC.

The chain carries TRBV7-9 and TRBJ2-7; D is perhaps TRBD2 (5 bases). V was shortened by 4 bases and J by 7 bases, with 11 bases between the two germline ends. The V gene's germline CDR1 is SEHNR and CDR2 FQNEAQ (reference sequence). The CDR3 has 12 residues. CDR3 sequence: CASSSRTGEQYF. CDR3 DNA: TGTGCCAGCAGCTCCCGGACGGGAGAGCAGTACTTC. Full variable domain (remainder filled in from reference TRBV7-9 and TRBJ2-7): DTGVSQNPRHKITKRGQNVTFRCDPISEHNRLYWYRQTLGQGPEFLTYFQNEAQLEKSRLLSDRFSAERPKGSFSTLEIQRTEQGDSAMYLCASSSRTGEQYFGPGTRLTVT.

The chain carries TRBV29-1 and TRBJ2-7; D is possibly TRBD1 (6 bases). The CDR3 has 14 residues. The germline V and J ends were trimmed by 4 bases and 6 bases, with 19 bases remaining between them. CDR1 is SQVTM and CDR2 is ANQGSEA in the germline V gene. The DNA for the CDR3 is TGCAGCGTTGTGGGGGCGCCTTTTCAGGCCGAGCAGTACTTC. Its translation: CSVVGAPFQAEQYF.

CDR3 in DNA: TGTGCCAGCAGTTTAGAAGGGTTCTATGGCTACACCTTC. The encoded protein is CASSLEGFYGYTF. The chain links TRBV28 to TRBJ1-2; D not certain. The germline V gene encodes CDR1 MDHEN and CDR2 SYDVKM. The CDR3 loop spans 13 amino acids. V was trimmed by 2 bases and J by 4 bases, leaving 8 bases between them.

This clone has a handful of counts. The chain joins TRBV10-3 to TRBJ2-5; 7 bases are shared with TRBD2. CDR1 and CDR2 from the germline V gene are ENHRY and SYGVKD. The V gene end was trimmed by 2 bases and the J gene end by 13 bases; junction bases not matched to a gene: 13. The CDR3 extends over 14 amino acids. The CDR3 sequence: CAISERETSSRRYF. CDR3 DNA sequence: TGTGCCATCAGTGAGAGGGAGACTAGCTCAAGGCGGTACTTC.

This clone was counted a few times. V is TRBV29-1 and J is TRBJ2-1, with 7 bases identical to TRBD2. CDR1 is SQVTM, CDR2 ANQGSEA, per germline. This CDR3 contains 14 residues. With V trimmed by 3 bases and J by 9 bases, 11 bases remained unmatched. CDR3: CSVEGLRLASEQFF. CDR3 sequence (DNA): TGCAGCGTTGAGGGCCTCCGACTAGCTAGTGAGCAGTTCTTC.

V is TRBV9 and J is TRBJ2-1, with D perhaps matching TRBD2 (6 bases). Germline V CDR1 and CDR2: SGDLS, YYNGEE. The CDR3 sequence is 16 residues long. V was pared by 4 bases and J by 2 bases, with 16 bases between. CDR3 loop: CASSRGERVAYNEQFF. The CDR3 DNA sequence: TGTGCCAGCAGCAGAGGGGAGCGGGTGGCCTACAATGAGCAGTTCTTC.

V usage is TRBV5-1 and J usage is TRBJ2-5; TRBD1 aligns across 7 bases. This CDR3 spans 16 amino acids. Trimming at V came to 0 bases and at J to 4 bases, leaving 9 bases not matched to a gene. Germline CDR1 SGHRS, CDR2 YFSETQ. The CDR3 region is CASSLAIGQDLETQYF. CDR3 sequence (DNA): TGCGCCAGCAGCTTGGCCATAGGACAGGATTTAGAGACCCAGTACTTC.

This chain links TRBV6-6 with TRBJ1-5; D is uncertain. V was shortened by 5 bases and J by 2 bases, with 4 bases between the two germline ends. CDR3 length: 12 residues. Germline-derived CDR1 and CDR2 are MNHNY and SVGAGI (reference sequence). The CDR3 reads CASSNRNQPQHF. The CDR3 region has the DNA TGTGCCAGCAGTAATCGCAATCAGCCCCAGCATTTT.

Here the CDR3 DNA reads TGTGCCAGCAGTTTGTGGCGGAACACCGGGGAGCTGTTTTTT. Its translation: CASSLWRNTGELFF. V is TRBV27 and J is TRBJ2-2; D gene uncertain. The CDR3 consists of 14 residues. Deletions cut 3 bases from V and 1 base from J, with 6 bases between. Germline-derived CDR1 and CDR2 are MNHEY and SMNVEV (reference sequence).

This chain uses TRBV5-3 with TRBJ2-7; 11 bases line up with TRBD2. TRBV5-3 is filed as an ORF, its function uncertain. Losses at the gene ends were 4 bases for V and 2 bases for J; bases not matched to a gene: 11. The length of the CDR3 is 17 residues. The DNA for the CDR3 is TGTGCCAGAAGCATACCGGGACTAGCGGCGAATACCTACGAGCAGTACTTC. Residues: CARSIPGLAANTYEQYF.

The V gene is TRBV7-2, the J gene TRBJ2-7; D gene uncertain. V lost 10 bases and J lost 0, with 7 bases in between. CDR1 and CDR2 from the germline V gene are SGHTA and FQGNSA. CDR3 length: 11 residues. The CDR3 DNA follows: TGTGCCACCCGGAACTCCTACGAGCAGTACTTC. The encoded protein is CATRNSYEQYF.

The rearrangement uses TRBV6-1 and TRBJ1-5; D remains unclear. The CDR3 length is 12 residues. V gave up 3 bases and J gave up 7 bases, with 7 bases separating them. Germline CDR1 and CDR2: MNHNS and SASEGT. The CDR3 reads CASSEEMQPQHF. The CDR3 DNA follows: TGTGCCAGCAGTGAGGAAATGCAGCCCCAGCATTTT.

The CDR3 spells CAINFGGSTGELFF. CDR3 bases: TGTGCCATCAACTTCGGCGGGAGCACCGGGGAGCTGTTTTTT. The chain combines TRBV10-3 with TRBJ2-2; TRBD2 matches at 7 bases. Per germline, CDR1 ENHRY and CDR2 SYGVKD. There are 14 residues in the CDR3. With 7 bases clipped from V and 4 bases from J, the junction kept 6 bases outside the gene matches.

The rearrangement uses TRBV5-1 and TRBJ1-4; D is perhaps TRBD1 (5 bases). Trimming removed 4 bases from V and 5 bases from J, with 12 bases in between. The CDR3 runs to 14 residues. The germline V gene has CDR1 SGHRS and CDR2 YFSETQ. CDR3: CASSPGQWNEKLFF. DNA of the CDR3: TGCGCCAGCAGCCCGGGGCAGTGGAATGAAAAACTGTTTTTT.